Given below is one TCR beta chain in context. The antigen this receptor binds is unknown. Base-call qualities are not available, and no considerably larger clone is one nucleotide away. For sequencing of the TCRbeta CDR3 region, genomic DNA was extracted from the sorted cells. The immunoSEQ Assay was used for sequencing of TCRbeta CDR3 regions. This is the immuneACCESS table as TCRdb keeps it, with only in-frame sequences that have V and J called. A part of the clones is gone; compared with another copy, unresolved V genes explain less than half, and the rest is unexplained. The sample table records under 60,000 clones; roughly 90% of these occur just once. The biggest ten clones account for 25% to 40% of the sample. The data derive from a study of OX40 agonist ivuxolimab in advanced cancers. About the full investigation: Ivuxolimab was a fully human IgG2 agonistic monoclonal antibody targeting the costimulatory receptor OX40 (CD134). The point of sequencing TCRbeta in the periphery was to test whether ivuxolimab changed TCR sequence diversity and drove clonal T-cell expansion. Prior anti-PD-1, anti-PD-L1 or anti-CTLA-4 therapy was permitted, and approximately 42% of dose-escalation patients had received checkpoint inhibitors. The paper reports the monotherapy dose-escalation portion (N = 52 patients) of the phase I ivuxolimab trial. A male proportion of roughly 85% and a mean age of roughly 55 years, ranging from about 23 to 90, were recorded for the dose-escalation cohort. Partial responses were achieved by three dose-escalation patients, of whom one had hepatocellular carcinoma and two had cutaneous melanoma. Of the approximately 53 patients in dose escalation, some 20 had hepatocellular carcinoma, some 15 had melanoma, 9 had renal cell carcinoma and 9 had head and neck cancer. Intravenous ivuxolimab was administered to patients every 2 weeks at six dose levels: 0.01, 0.1, 0.3, 1.5, 3 and 10 mg/kg. The paper as a whole reports these results and caveats: The antigen specificity of the clonally expanded peripheral T cells was not determined. At doses of 0.1 to 3.0 mg/kg, clonal expansion of both CD4+ and CD8+ T cells in blood was seen between baseline and week 6. After ivuxolimab, expanded clones were on average more numerous among CD8+ T cells than among CD4+ T cells. Partial responders in the 0.1-3.0 mg/kg groups had among the lowest normalized peripheral clonal expansion, especially among CD8+ T cells. Low levels of normalized T-cell clonal expansion were also seen in some nonresponding patients.

Clipping removes 1 base from V and 5 bases from J, with 2 as the unmatched junction base count. The germline V gene (reference sequence) specifies MNHEY as CDR1 and SMNVEV as CDR2. The CDR3 starts with the cysteine, ends with the phenylalanine, and has 14 residues. Of the read, only the CDR3 DNA is kept; its 42 bases are in frame from base 1. Patients with a history of autoimmune disease or receiving systemic immunosuppression were excluded from the trial. Peripheral blood for TCR sequencing was collected from all dose cohorts at baseline, on cycle 4 day 1, and on cycle 7 day 1. Samples were obtained from an open-label, multicenter, first-in-human phase I dose-escalation trial of ivuxolimab. The trial enrolled adults with locally advanced or metastatic head and neck squamous cell, hepatocellular, melanoma or renal cell carcinoma. Before TCR sequencing, CD4+ T cells and CD8+ T cells from peripheral blood were sorted into separate populations.

The chain is made from TRBV27 and TRBJ1-2; 9 junctional bases match TRBD1. The source was CD4+ or CD8+ T cells sorted from blood, collected in a trial of the OX40 agonist ivuxolimab. The origin of this receptor is an adult with an advanced solid tumor such as melanoma, head and neck, liver or kidney cancer. The DNA is as follows: TGTGCCAGCAGTTTATATGGGACAGGGTATGGCTACACCTTC. It encodes CASSLYGTGYGYTF.